The TCR beta chain under discussion was sequenced for a study of cytomegalovirus exposure and HLA in healthy donors. It was with 60 Vbeta and 13 Jbeta primers that the PCR ran. The repertoire was sequenced with immunoSEQ multiplex PCR; TCRdb's copy has only in-frame clones and lacks some. The data contain 90,000 to 120,000 clones, approximately 79% of them singletons. CDR1 and CDR2 from the germline V gene are SNHLY and FYNNEI. Trimming took off 11 bases at V and 6 bases at J, with 16 bases between the two ends. The CDR3 contains 12 residues. What was sequenced was PBMCs. The source of this sequence is a woman aged 35 to 49 in good health and CMV-seronegative. The J gene is TRBJ1-2, the V gene TRBV2; no reliable D call. The CDR3 nucleotides are TGTGCCTGCGACGGGGTCAACGATGGCTACACCTTC. The encoded protein is CACDGVNDGYTF.